The 18 T cell receptor beta chains presented below share a single source sample, sequenced in a study of Ad26.COV2.S vaccination and SARS-CoV-2 variants. The treatment was: roughly 20 received Ad26.COV2.S at low or high dose, single or two shots; about five received placebo; per-sample allocation not given. Vaccine and placebo recipients were sampled on day 63 after the first injection. The assay was immunoSEQ multiplex PCR, and TCRdb's table has in-frame clones only and misses some. Among hundreds of thousands of clones listed, 70% to 90% were seen once. Sample: peripheral blood, taken in a trial of Ad26.COV2.S vaccine versus placebo. The receptors derive from a person between 18 and 65 years old who received the Ad26.COV2.S COVID-19 vaccine or a placebo.

V is TRBV5-6 and J is TRBJ2-5, with 13 bases identical to TRBD2. From germline, CDR1 is SGHDT and CDR2 YYEEEE. This CDR3 is built from 15 residues. Trimming cost V 4 bases and J 2 bases; bases outside gene matches: 2. The CDR3, as DNA: TGTGCCAGCAGCAGGACTAGCGGGGGACAAGAGACCCAGTACTTC. Encoded protein: CASSRTSGGQETQYF. Supplemented by reference TRBV5-6 and TRBJ2-5, the full variable domain reads DAGVTQSPTHLIKTRGQQVTLRCSPKSGHDTVSWYQQALGQGPQFIFQYYEEEERQRGNFPDRFSGHQFPNYSSELNVNALLLGDSALYLCASSRTSGGQETQYFGPGTRLLVL.

V gene TRBV4-3 combines with J gene TRBJ1-1; 8 bases map to TRBD1. Looked up from germline, CDR1 is LGHNA and CDR2 is YSLEER. The V gene end was trimmed by 0 bases and the J gene end by 5 bases; junction bases not matched to a gene: 8. The CDR3 length is 16 residues. In nucleotides, the CDR3 is TGCGCCAGCAGCCAAGATCCCTGGACAGGGAGGACTGAAGCTTTCTTT. This sequence encodes CASSQDPWTGRTEAFF.

The rearrangement joins TRBV30 to TRBJ1-6; maybe TRBD1 (6 bases). Germline V gives CDR1 GTSNPN, CDR2 SVGIG (reference sequence). This CDR3 has 12 amino acids. V was pared by 8 bases and J by 10 bases, with 15 bases between. The CDR3 loop is CAEGGPGSPLHF. The CDR3 coding sequence is TGTGCCGAGGGGGGGCCGGGGTCACCCCTCCACTTT.

The gene calls are TRBV5-1 and TRBJ2-5; 7 bases align to TRBD2. The J segment lost 4 bases and the V segment lost 3 bases, leaving 6 bases of the junction unmatched. The CDR3 has 14 amino acids. Looked up from germline, CDR1 is SGHRS and CDR2 is YFSETQ. The CDR3 DNA is TGCGCCAGCAGCTGGGGAGGGGCGGTAGAGACCCAGTACTTC. Residues: CASSWGGAVETQYF.

The CDR3 coding sequence is TGTGCCAGCAGCCTGACCCGAGCGGGAGCCTACGAGCAGTACTTC. It codes for CASSLTRAGAYEQYF. The rearrangement links TRBV6-5 to TRBJ2-7, with TRBD2 matching 8 bases. Germline assignment: CDR1 MNHEY and CDR2 SVGAGI. This CDR3 is 15 amino acids long. Trimming at V came to 6 bases and at J to 2 bases, leaving 9 bases not matched to a gene.

J is TRBJ1-2 and V is TRBV5-8; TRBD1 matches at 9 bases. The CDR3 runs to 14 residues. After removal of 4 bases from V and 4 bases from J, the junction contained 5 bases not matched to a gene. From germline, CDR1 is SGHTS and CDR2 YDEGEE. The CDR3 DNA reads TGTGCCAGCAGCAGGGGACAGGGTTTCTATGGCTACACCTTC. It yields the protein CASSRGQGFYGYTF.

This chain uses TRBV6-5 with TRBJ1-2; D is possibly TRBD1 (6 bases). Deletions cut 7 bases from V and 4 bases from J, with 13 bases between. CDR3 length: 13 amino acids. Germline CDR1 is MNHEY and CDR2 is SVGAGI. The CDR3 here is CASNRQEFYGYTF. The CDR3 DNA follows: TGTGCCAGCAATAGACAGGAGTTCTATGGCTACACCTTC.

The J gene is TRBJ2-5, the V gene TRBV29-1, with 10 bases lining up with TRBD1. The CDR3 covers 15 residues. From germline, CDR1 is SQVTM and CDR2 ANQGSEA. Trimming cost V 6 bases and J 7 bases; bases outside gene matches: 14. The CDR3 here is CSVGRDRGNVGTQYF. Here the CDR3 DNA reads TGCAGCGTAGGCCGGGACAGGGGTAACGTCGGGACCCAGTACTTC.

The chain couples TRBV30 to TRBJ2-3; D is unresolved. Germline V gene lookup returns CDR1 GTSNPN and CDR2 SVGIG (reference sequence). The CDR3 is 13 residues long. V lost 0 bases, J lost 2 bases, and 6 bases lay in between. The CDR3 protein is CAWSVIPTDTQYF. The CDR3 nucleotides read TGTGCCTGGAGTGTAATACCCACAGATACGCAGTATTTT.

The chain is built from TRBV6-5 and TRBJ2-3; D might be TRBD2 (5 bases). The V end lost 10 bases, the J end lost 4 bases, and 12 bases lay between the germline ends. CDR3 length equals 12 residues. Germline assignment: CDR1 MNHEY and CDR2 SVGAGI. The CDR3: CATRSGADTQYF. In nucleotides, the CDR3 is TGTGCCACACGTTCCGGGGCAGATACGCAGTATTTT.

This clone showed up just a few times. CDR3 bases: TGTGCCAGCTCACCAAGCGCGGGGATTTACGAGCAGTACTTC. Translating gives CASSPSAGIYEQYF. The V and J genes are TRBV18 and TRBJ2-7; a possible D gene is TRBD2 (6 bases). From germline, CDR1 is KGHSH and CDR2 LQKENI. This CDR3 has 14 residues. Trimming shortened V by 2 bases and J by 4 bases, and 12 bases separated the two germline ends.

The table lists this clone with a count of one. The chain has TRBV19 and TRBJ2-4; 9 positions agree with TRBD2. Trimming took 3 bases from V and 0 from J; bases not matched to a gene: 6. From germline, CDR1 is LNHDA and CDR2 SQIVND (reference sequence). The CDR3 has 17 residues. The CDR3 reads CASSISLAGIAKNIQYF. The CDR3 DNA is TGTGCCAGTAGTATCAGTCTAGCGGGAATAGCCAAAAACATTCAGTACTTC.

This chain uses TRBV5-4 with TRBJ2-7, with D perhaps TRBD1 (7 bases). Germline CDR1 reads SGHNT; CDR2 reads YYREEE (reference sequence). CDR3 length: 16 amino acids. Trimming took 2 bases from V and 4 from J, leaving 19 bases between them. CDR3: CASSLGGVRGFYEQYF. The CDR3 DNA is TGTGCCAGCAGCTTAGGAGGGGTCAGGGGGTTTTACGAGCAGTACTTC.

V is TRBV30 and J is TRBJ2-3; D is unresolved. Germline CDR1 GTSNPN, CDR2 SVGIG (reference sequence). CDR3 length: 11 residues. V was cut by 1 base and J by 6 bases, with 5 bases left in between. As DNA, the CDR3 is TGTGCCTGGAGTGGGGTCGATACGCAGTATTTT. Translated, it gives CAWSGVDTQYF.

This rearrangement joins TRBV4-2 to TRBJ2-3; 8 positions match TRBD2. CDR3 length: 15 residues. Germline V gene sequence: CDR1 LGHNA, CDR2 YNFKEQ. The junction had 5 bases not matched to a gene; V was cut back by 2 bases and J by 4 bases. As DNA, the CDR3 is TGTGCCAGCAGCCAATATAGCGGGACGGCAGATACGCAGTATTTT. Translating it yields CASSQYSGTADTQYF.

This chain links TRBV4-2 with TRBJ2-3; tentative D call: TRBD2 (5 bases). The V end lost 0 bases, the J end lost 0 bases, and 13 bases lay between the germline ends. Germline loops: CDR1 LGHNA, CDR2 YNFKEQ. The CDR3 covers 17 residues. CDR3 region: CASSQESWTSSTDTQYF. Written as DNA, the CDR3 is TGTGCCAGCAGCCAAGAATCGTGGACTTCCAGCACAGATACGCAGTATTTT.

The gene calls are TRBV27 and TRBJ2-1; 8 nucleotides align to TRBD2. CDR3 length: 16 residues. The V and J ends lost 4 bases and 6 bases, in that order; junction bases with no gene match: 11. Germline V CDR1 and CDR2: MNHEY, SMNVEV (reference sequence). CDR3 protein: CASSYFSGGPGNEQFF. The CDR3 DNA is TGTGCCAGCAGTTACTTCTCGGGAGGGCCTGGCAATGAGCAGTTCTTC.

This chain connects TRBV19 to TRBJ2-3, with D hard to call. CDR3 length equals 17 residues. Germline V lookup: CDR1 LNHDA, CDR2 SQIVND (reference sequence). V lost 3 bases to trimming and J lost 6 bases, with 22 bases between them. Here the CDR3 reads CASSILTRPSPTDTQYF. The DNA of the CDR3 is TGTGCCAGTAGTATCCTCACTCGGCCATCCCCAACGGATACGCAGTATTTT. Supplemented by reference TRBV19 and TRBJ2-3, the full variable domain reads DGGITQSPKYLFRKEGQNVTLSCEQNLNHDAMYWYRQDPGQGLRLIYYSQIVNDFQKGDIAEGYSVSREKKESFPLTVTSAQKNPTAFYLCASSILTRPSPTDTQYFGPGTRLTVL.